Presented here are 16 T cell receptor beta chains from one specimen sequenced in a study of OX40 agonist ivuxolimab in advanced cancers. Assay used: immunoSEQ multiplex PCR; TCRdb lists only in-frame clones, some missing. The repertoire has 45,000 to 50,000 clones, roughly 90% of them found once; the top ten carry roughly 7.8%. Sequencing was performed on CD4+ or CD8+ T cells sorted from blood, taken in a trial of the OX40 agonist ivuxolimab. Receptor source: an adult with an advanced solid tumor such as melanoma, head and neck, liver or kidney cancer.

The CDR3 here is CASSVKTGGVYNEQFF. Here the CDR3 DNA reads TGTGCCAGCAGCGTTAAAACGGGAGGGGTCTACAATGAGCAGTTCTTC. The V and J genes are TRBV9 and TRBJ2-1, with 8 bases lining up with TRBD2. Trimming cost V 2 bases and J 3 bases; bases outside gene matches: 7. Germline CDR1 SGDLS, CDR2 YYNGEE. CDR3 length: 16 residues. The whole variable domain, filled in from reference TRBV9 and TRBJ2-1, reads DSGVTQTPKHLITATGQRVTLRCSPRSGDLSVYWYQQSLDQGLQFLIQYYNGEERAKGNILERFSAQQFPDLHSELNLSSLELGDSALYFCASSVKTGGVYNEQFFGPGTRLTVL.

The chain carries TRBV7-2 and TRBJ2-7; D unresolved. Trimming removed 1 base at V and 7 bases at J, with 5 bases between. The CDR3 runs 11 residues. Germline CDR1 reads SGHTA; CDR2 reads FQGNSA. CDR3 nucleotide sequence: TGTGCCAGCAGCTTAGTGGGAGAGCAGTACTTC. This encodes CASSLVGEQYF.

The chain links TRBV6-1 to TRBJ1-1; the D gene is possibly TRBD1 (5 bases). CDR3 length equals 15 residues. Trimming took off 6 bases at V and 5 bases at J, with 19 bases between the two ends. Germline V gene data show CDR1 as MNHNS and CDR2 as SASEGT. The chain's CDR3 is CASRIGQSRETEAFF. CDR3 nucleotides: TGTGCCAGCAGAATAGGACAATCAAGGGAGACTGAAGCTTTCTTT.

V gene TRBV18 combines with J gene TRBJ2-3; D not resolved. V was clipped by 3 bases and J by 0 bases, with 7 bases between them. CDR1 and CDR2 (germline): KGHSH, LQKENI. The CDR3 sequence is 14 residues long. CDR3 DNA sequence: TGTGCCAGCTCACCTAGAGCGAGCACAGATACGCAGTATTTT. Protein sequence: CASSPRASTDTQYF.

This chain connects TRBV5-1 to TRBJ1-4; D remains ambiguous. The CDR3 loop spans 13 amino acids. V lost 7 bases and J lost 4, with 11 bases in between. Germline V gene data show CDR1 as SGHRS and CDR2 as YFSETQ. The chain's CDR3 is CASSSGDNEKLFF. CDR3 DNA: TGCGCCAGCTCTTCTGGGGATAATGAAAAACTGTTTTTT.

The chain joins TRBV7-2 to TRBJ1-2; D is ambiguous. CDR3 length: 12 residues. V lost 1 base and J 4 bases, leaving 4 bases between the germline ends. Per the germline V gene, CDR1 is SGHTA and CDR2 is FQGNSA. The CDR3 sequence: CASSLGSYGYTF. DNA of the CDR3: TGTGCCAGCAGCTTAGGAAGCTATGGCTACACCTTC.

The chain couples TRBV27 to TRBJ2-1; D possibly corresponds to TRBD2 (6 bases). Germline assignment: CDR1 MNHEY and CDR2 SMNVEV (reference sequence). Deletions cut 6 bases from V and 0 bases from J, with 12 bases between. This CDR3 has 15 amino acids. The CDR3 loop is CASRLSGTSYNEQFF. As DNA, the CDR3 is TGTGCCAGCAGACTTAGCGGCACCTCCTACAATGAGCAGTTCTTC.

The CDR3 region is CAISEGNGRLNNEQFF. CDR3 nucleotide sequence: TGTGCCATCAGTGAAGGGAATGGAAGGCTCAACAATGAGCAGTTCTTC. V usage is TRBV10-3 and J usage is TRBJ2-1; no firm D call. Trimming stripped 3 bases from V and 5 bases from J, with 17 bases between. Looked up from germline, CDR1 is ENHRY and CDR2 is SYGVKD. The length of the CDR3 is 16 residues.

The chain employs TRBV7-9 and TRBJ2-1; TRBD2 agrees at 10 bases. Germline V gene sequence: CDR1 SEHNR, CDR2 FQNEAQ (reference sequence). Trimming at V came to 5 bases and at J to 6 bases, leaving 7 bases not matched to a gene. This CDR3 region has 15 residues. CDR3 sequence (DNA): TGTGCCAGCAGCGGCCGCCCTAGCGGGAGCAATGAGCAGTTCTTC. Translating gives CASSGRPSGSNEQFF.

The V gene is TRBV2, the J gene TRBJ2-7, with 9 bases lining up with TRBD2. This CDR3 region has 18 residues. V dropped 6 bases and J dropped 4; count of bases not matched to a gene: 19. Per the germline V gene, CDR1 is SNHLY and CDR2 is FYNNEI. CDR3 residues: CASSKLPTWTSEIYEQYF. The CDR3 nucleotides are TGTGCCAGCAGCAAACTCCCTACCTGGACTAGCGAAATATACGAGCAGTACTTC.

The chain has TRBV29-1 and TRBJ1-2; D possibly corresponds to TRBD1 (6 bases). In germline, CDR1 is SQVTM, CDR2 ANQGSEA. This CDR3 comprises 13 residues. Trimming left V 2 bases short and J 8 bases short, with 15 bases between. The chain's CDR3 is CSVEPGVRGGYTF. CDR3 in DNA: TGCAGCGTTGAACCAGGGGTCCGGGGAGGCTACACCTTC.

The chain joins TRBV6-1 to TRBJ2-7; D is uncertain. Trimming took off 5 bases at V and 1 base at J, with 15 bases between the two ends. This CDR3 contains 15 residues. Germline CDR1 reads MNHNS; CDR2 reads SASEGT. CDR3 protein: CASSPGPFNSYEQYF. The CDR3 DNA reads TGTGCCAGCAGTCCGGGCCCCTTCAATTCCTACGAGCAGTACTTC.

The rearrangement joins TRBV7-9 to TRBJ2-7, with 8 bases matching TRBD2. This CDR3 comprises 15 residues. The V segment lost 5 bases and the J segment 3 bases; nucleotides outside the gene matches: 9. Germline loops: CDR1 SEHNR, CDR2 FQNEAQ (reference sequence). CDR3 region: CASSVTSGAIYEQYF. DNA for the CDR3: TGTGCCAGCAGCGTAACTAGCGGCGCTATCTACGAGCAGTACTTC.

About this clone: The same CDR3 also results from other DNA sequences found in this sample. The chain combines TRBV29-1 with TRBJ2-5, with D maybe TRBD2 (5 bases). The V and J ends lost 7 bases and 3 bases respectively, with 12 bases between them. Germline assignment: CDR1 SQVTM and CDR2 ANQGSEA. The CDR3 spans 12 residues. The CDR3 DNA reads TGCAGCGCAGGATGGGGAGAAGAGACCCAGTACTTC. This encodes CSAGWGEETQYF.

The rearrangement uses TRBV5-4 and TRBJ2-4, with no clear D. Germline values: CDR1 SGHNT, CDR2 YYREEE (reference sequence). The CDR3 is 15 residues long. V was shortened by 0 bases and J by 6 bases, with 13 bases between the two germline ends. The CDR3 loop is CASSLDSQTANIQYF. The CDR3 region has the DNA TGTGCCAGCAGCTTGGATTCGCAGACGGCAAACATTCAGTACTTC. Using reference TRBV5-4 and TRBJ2-4 for the parts outside the CDR3, the full variable domain is ETGVTQSPTHLIKTRGQQVTLRCSSQSGHNTVSWYQQALGQGPQFIFQYYREEENGRGNFPPRFSGLQFPNYSSELNVNALELDDSALYLCASSLDSQTANIQYFGAGTRLSVL.

V usage is TRBV10-3 and J usage is TRBJ1-2; D possibly corresponds to TRBD1 (6 bases). CDR3 length: 15 residues. Germline CDR1 and CDR2: ENHRY and SYGVKD. Trimming took off 3 bases at V and 2 bases at J, with 13 bases between the two ends. In nucleotides, the CDR3 is TGTGCCATCAGTGATCAAGGGGGTAGAAACTATGGCTACACCTTC. Translation: CAISDQGGRNYGYTF.